This T cell receptor beta chain came from a study of T cells in tumors after PD-1 blockade (dated by TCRdb to the late 2010s). Notes on the research overall: Prior checkpoint blockade, systemic immunosuppressant use, and recent radiotherapy or other anti-cancer therapy within 4 weeks were grounds for patient exclusion. Treatment consisted of either cemiplimab 350 mg every 2 weeks or pembrolizumab 200 mg every 3 weeks. Some patients also continued taking vismodegib 150 mg daily during anti-PD-1 treatment. On average, peripheral blood samples yielded approximately 35,000 unique clonotypes and about 110,000 TCR templates (range about 24,000-290,000). Paired single-cell RNA and TCR sequencing was performed on site-matched tumors from BCC or SCC patients before and after anti-PD-1 therapy. To compare blood and tumor clonotypes, bulk TCR sequencing was performed on nine to ten peripheral blood samples from a handful of patients. Clinical response was assessed using RECIST version 1.1.

This clone has a single count. The antigen it binds to is not known. There are no base qualities to consult, and no much larger clone falls within one base. Overall results and qualifications from the work: The source of novel T cell clones was not identified, and lymphoid organs or rare unexpanded clones within the tumor or the tumor periphery could be included among the possible sources. About 41% of tumor TCR clonotypes were detected in blood, and some novel exhausted tumor clones were observed in pre-treatment blood, which was taken as suggesting peripheral recruitment.

The immunoSEQ platform was used for deep TCRbeta sequencing. As for the authors' bioinformatics: For further analysis, only productive rearrangements were exported from the immunoSEQ Analyzer. T cell phenotypes were assigned to bulk TCRbeta clonotypes by matching to single-cell RNA+TCR-seq clones sharing the same TCRbeta sequence. Clone enrichment in tumor was calculated as tumor frequency divided by PBMC frequency from bulk TCR sequencing. TCRs were grouped by GLIPH into specificity groups, defined as clusters of distinct TCRs likely recognizing common antigens via shared CDR3 motifs. TCRdb limited this immuneACCESS table to in-frame rearrangements with V and J called. A share of clones is missing; checked studies link under half to unresolved V genes, and the rest is unexplained. D and trimming come from the DNA, and the V and J calls and clone size come from that table. The sample table holds 14,000 or so clones, of which 70% to 85% were seen once. The top ten constitute roughly 25% of the sample.

Sequences SGHTA (CDR1) and FQGTGA (CDR2) are obtained from the germline V gene. V lost 3 bases and J lost 1 base, and the count of bases not matched to a germline gene is 3. The CDR3 spans 15 residues, from the cysteine through the phenylalanine. Only the CDR3 part of the read is kept: 45 bases, read in frame from the first base. What this sample's time point label stands for: after anti-PD-1 therapy. Genomic DNA extracted from tumor biopsies or peripheral blood was used for bulk TCRbeta sequencing, with input ranging from about 600 ng to 6,004 ng. Every patient was a poor candidate for surgical resection and had histologically proven advanced or metastatic basal or squamous cell carcinoma. Of the approximately 10 patients in the basal cell carcinoma cohort, roughly 8 underwent bulk tumor TCR sequencing.

This sequence originates from a human donor with basal cell carcinoma. The sample was PBMCs, taken after anti-PD-1 treatment. The chain is made from TRBV7-3 and TRBJ1-1, and TRBD1 aligns with 9 junction nucleotides. The CDR3 region: CASSLGQGGNTEAFF. The nucleotides are TGTGCCAGCAGCTTGGGACAGGGCGGGAACACTGAAGCTTTCTTT.